Below are 21 T cell receptor beta chains sequenced from a single sample in a study of cytomegalovirus exposure and HLA in healthy donors. The primer mix had 60 Vbeta and 13 Jbeta primers. Sequenced by immunoSEQ multiplex PCR; TCRdb stores in-frame clones only, minus some. The repertoire holds under 250,000 clones, with around four fifths as singletons. The material sequenced was PBMCs. The receptors originated from a male donor in good health and CMV-seronegative.

The rearrangement links TRBV28 to TRBJ2-7; D is possibly TRBD2 (6 bases). The CDR3 runs to 15 residues. Germline V gene lookup returns CDR1 MDHEN and CDR2 SYDVKM. V lost 6 bases, J lost 1 base, and 16 bases lay in between. The CDR3 spells CASSRSGVESYEQYF. The CDR3 bases are TGTGCCAGCAGCAGATCGGGAGTAGAGTCCTACGAGCAGTACTTC.

Note on this clone: Other DNA sequences of this sample code for an identical CDR3. V is TRBV11-2 and J is TRBJ2-7; D ambiguous. V gave up 5 bases and J gave up 3 bases, with 5 bases separating them. CDR1 is SGHAT and CDR2 is FQNNGV in the germline V gene. CDR3 length equals 11 residues. This CDR3 reads CASSPSYEQYF. The CDR3 bases are TGTGCCAGCAGCCCGAGCTACGAGCAGTACTTC. The entire variable domain, with the rest obtained from reference TRBV11-2 and TRBJ2-7, is as follows: EAGVAQSPRYKIIEKRQSVAFWCNPISGHATLYWYQQILGQGPKLLIQFQNNGVVDDSQLPKDRFSAERLKGVDSTLKIQPAKLEDSAVYLCASSPSYEQYFGPGTRLTVT.

This clone was counted between two and nine times. The chain joins TRBV6-6 to TRBJ2-2, with 11 positions matching TRBD2. The germline gives CDR1 MNHNY, CDR2 SVGAGI (reference sequence). The V and J ends lost 0 bases and 9 bases, in that order; junction bases with no gene match: 0. The CDR3 covers 14 residues. CDR3 region: CASSYSTSGRELFF. The CDR3 coding sequence is TGTGCCAGCAGTTACTCGACTAGCGGGAGGGAGCTGTTTTTT.

The chain uses TRBV5-6 and TRBJ2-7; no clear D gene. This CDR3 is built from 14 residues. Between the trimmed V and J ends, which lost 0 bases and 0 bases, there was a span of 7 bases. Germline CDR1 is SGHDT and CDR2 is YYEEEE. In DNA, the CDR3 is TGTGCCAGCAGCTTGGTGTCGAGCTCCTACGAGCAGTACTTC. It encodes CASSLVSSSYEQYF. Based on the CDR3 plus reference TRBV5-6 and TRBJ2-7, the full variable domain is DAGVTQSPTHLIKTRGQQVTLRCSPKSGHDTVSWYQQALGQGPQFIFQYYEEEERQRGNFPDRFSGHQFPNYSSELNVNALLLGDSALYLCASSLVSSSYEQYFGPGTRLTVT.

The chain is built from TRBV29-1 and TRBJ2-6; D gene unclear. Trimming cost V 3 bases and J 4 bases, with 7 bases left between them. Looked up from germline, CDR1 is SQVTM and CDR2 is ANQGSEA. The CDR3 runs 13 residues. CDR3 residues: CSVERAGANVLTF. Here the CDR3 DNA reads TGCAGCGTTGAGAGAGCCGGGGCCAACGTCCTGACTTTC.

The chain combines TRBV7-6 with TRBJ2-7, with 7 nucleotides matching TRBD1. CDR1 is SGHVS, CDR2 FNYEAQ, per germline. Trimming removed 1 base from V and 4 bases from J; junction bases left unmatched: 7. This CDR3 is built from 15 residues. This chain's CDR3 is CASSLGSRGQYEQYF. Here the CDR3 DNA reads TGTGCCAGCAGCTTAGGGTCCCGGGGACAGTACGAGCAGTACTTC.

J is TRBJ2-7 and V is TRBV7-9, with 8 bases that match TRBD1. CDR3 length: 15 residues. The germline V gene encodes CDR1 SEHNR and CDR2 FQNEAQ (reference sequence). V lost 2 bases and J lost 2; bases outside the gene matches: 5. CDR3 region: CASSLQGARAYEQYF. CDR3 DNA: TGTGCCAGCAGCTTACAGGGGGCGCGGGCCTACGAGCAGTACTTC. The entire variable domain, with the rest obtained from reference TRBV7-9 and TRBJ2-7, is as follows: DTGVSQNPRHKITKRGQNVTFRCDPISEHNRLYWYRQTLGQGPEFLTYFQNEAQLEKSRLLSDRFSAERPKGSFSTLEIQRTEQGDSAMYLCASSLQGARAYEQYFGPGTRLTVT.

V and J are TRBV4-1 and TRBJ2-7; D unclear. Deletions cut 5 bases from V and 5 bases from J, with 16 bases between. Germline V CDR1 and CDR2: MGHRA, YSYEKL. The CDR3 is made up of 14 amino acids. The CDR3: CASSETPIVHEQYF. The CDR3 DNA reads TGCGCCAGCAGCGAAACGCCAATAGTTCACGAGCAGTACTTC.

The chain joins TRBV11-2 to TRBJ1-2, with 9 nucleotides matching TRBD1. The V gene's germline CDR1 is SGHAT and CDR2 FQNNGV. This CDR3 spans 14 amino acids. The junction had 4 bases not matched to a gene; V was cut back by 4 bases and J by 4 bases. CDR3 sequence (DNA): TGTGCCAGCAGCTCGACAGGGGGGGGCTATGGCTACACCTTC. Its protein product is CASSSTGGGYGYTF.

This clone was seen once. The genes are TRBV5-1 and TRBJ2-2, with a weak D call TRBD1 (6 bases). The CDR3 is 15 residues long. V lost 4 bases and J lost 4, with 14 bases in between. The germline gives CDR1 SGHRS, CDR2 YFSETQ. The CDR3 coding sequence is TGCGCCAGCAGCCCGGTAAGGACAGTCACCGGGGAGCTGTTTTTT. It yields the protein CASSPVRTVTGELFF.

The gene calls are TRBV27 and TRBJ2-7, with 10 bases that match TRBD2. The CDR3 is 15 amino acids. The V and J ends lost 3 bases and 0 bases, in that order; junction bases with no gene match: 2. Germline loops: CDR1 MNHEY, CDR2 SMNVEV (reference sequence). The CDR3 here is CASSLASGSSYEQYF. The CDR3 coding sequence is TGTGCCAGCAGTTTGGCTAGCGGGAGCTCCTACGAGCAGTACTTC.

J is TRBJ2-2 and V is TRBV19, with a weak D call TRBD2 (6 bases). The CDR3 is 16 amino acids. Germline-derived CDR1 and CDR2 are LNHDA and SQIVND (reference sequence). V was shortened by 3 bases and J by 4 bases, with 15 bases between the two germline ends. The CDR3 nucleotides are TGTGCCAGTAGTATTTTTGGGACTGTTCTCACCGGGGAGCTGTTTTTT. It specifies CASSIFGTVLTGELFF.

This clone turned up a few times. This chain uses TRBV6-5 with TRBJ1-1, with D unresolved. V lost 5 bases and J 8 bases, leaving 6 bases between the germline ends. Germline V gene sequence: CDR1 MNHEY, CDR2 SVGAGI. The CDR3 runs to 10 residues. The CDR3 loop reads CASSRTEAFF. For the CDR3, the DNA is TGTGCCAGCAGTAGAACAGAAGCTTTCTTT.

The chain carries TRBV6-5 and TRBJ2-7, with a tentative D call TRBD2 (6 bases). The CDR3 covers 14 residues. The V end was cut by 6 bases, the J end by 6 bases, with 18 bases between. The V gene's germline CDR1 is MNHEY and CDR2 SVGAGI. This CDR3 is CASSPGRGAFEQYF. CDR3 nucleotide sequence: TGTGCCAGCAGCCCCGGGCGGGGCGCTTTCGAGCAGTACTTC.

The chain carries TRBV6-5 and TRBJ2-7; weak D call: TRBD2 (6 bases). Per germline, CDR1 MNHEY and CDR2 SVGAGI. V was trimmed by 6 bases and J by 4 bases, leaving 16 bases between them. The length of the CDR3 is 14 residues. The CDR3 protein is CASREGRPPYEQYF. CDR3 DNA: TGTGCCAGCAGGGAGGGACGGCCACCTTACGAGCAGTACTTC.

This chain joins TRBV14 and TRBJ2-7; D gene uncertain. The CDR3 spans 13 residues. Germline CDR1 and CDR2: SGHDN and FVKESK. The V end was cut by 0 bases, the J end by 1 base, with 4 bases between. The DNA for the CDR3 is TGTGCCAGCAGCCAAGATCTTTCCTACGAGCAGTACTTC. Protein product: CASSQDLSYEQYF.

The sample holds a few counts of this clone. The chain recombines TRBV27 with TRBJ1-5; no clear D. From germline, CDR1 is MNHEY and CDR2 SMNVEV (reference sequence). V lost 5 bases, J lost 0 bases, and 11 bases lay in between. This CDR3 has 15 residues. The CDR3 region is CASSRLPGSNQPQHF. The CDR3 bases are TGTGCCAGCAGTCGCCTTCCGGGTAGCAATCAGCCCCAGCATTTT.

The V call is TRBV28, the J call TRBJ2-7, with TRBD2 matching 7 bases. The CDR3 length is 13 residues. The germline CDR1 and CDR2 sequences are MDHEN and SYDVKM. The V segment lost 8 bases and the J segment 6 bases; nucleotides outside the gene matches: 10. The CDR3 bases are TGTGCCAGCGGCCCTAGGGAGGGCGGCGAGCAGTACTTC. It specifies CASGPREGGEQYF.

This clone was observed a handful of times. This chain joins TRBV9 and TRBJ1-1, with D perhaps TRBD1 (5 bases). Germline V gene data show CDR1 as SGDLS and CDR2 as YYNGEE. Trimming stripped 0 bases from V and 11 bases from J, with 14 bases between. The CDR3 runs to 13 residues. The CDR3 DNA sequence: TGTGCCAGCAGCGTAGGCGGGGGGACCAATGCTTTCTTT. It codes for CASSVGGGTNAFF.

This chain connects TRBV29-1 to TRBJ1-3, with a weak D call TRBD1 (5 bases). In germline, CDR1 is SQVTM, CDR2 ANQGSEA. V lost 0 bases and J 1 base, leaving 10 bases between the germline ends. The CDR3 length is 15 residues. The CDR3 DNA reads as TGCAGCGTTGAAGATCAGGGCAGGTCTGGAAACACCATATATTTT. Translated: CSVEDQGRSGNTIYF. The full variable domain, its missing parts supplied by reference TRBV29-1 and TRBJ1-3, is SAVISQKPSRDICQRGTSLTIQCQVDSQVTMMFWYRQQPGQSLTLIATANQGSEATYESGFVIDKFPISRPNLTFSTLTVSNMSPEDSSIYLCSVEDQGRSGNTIYFGEGSWLTVV.

The rearrangement links TRBV10-1 to TRBJ2-1; weak D call: TRBD2 (6 bases). The V gene lost 2 bases and the J gene lost 10 bases, with 6 bases spanning the gap. The CDR3 has 11 residues. The V gene's germline CDR1 is WNHNN and CDR2 SYGVQD (reference sequence). The DNA of the CDR3 is TGCGCCAGCAGTGAGAGCGGGGAGCAGTTCTTC. It specifies CASSESGEQFF.